The next 6 T cell receptor beta chains were all read from a single sample in a study of blood T cells in healthy people across ages. It was with a sample-barcoded 5' primer and a J-beta primer mix that a second PCR of roughly 7 to 12 cycles was run. A single record per CDR3 protein comes from TCRdb applying MiXCR to the 5' RACE reads. The sample records around 580,000 distinct CDR3 sequences, about 45% being singletons. The sample comprised blood. Source of these receptors: a man aged 80 or over in good health.

The chain combines TRBV12-3 or TRBV12-4 with TRBJ1-6; 7 bases agree with TRBD1. V lost 5 bases, J lost 8 bases, and 9 bases stayed unmatched. The CDR3 sequence is 15 residues long. This chain's CDR3 is CASSARQGIYSPLHF. CDR3 nucleotide sequence: TGTGCCAGCAGTGCACGACAGGGAATTTATTCACCCCTCCACTTT.

At least ten counts were recorded for this clonotype. V is TRBV5-1 and J is TRBJ1-2, with 7 bases matching TRBD1. V was clipped by 4 bases and J by 6 bases; unmatched bases: 9. Germline loops: CDR1 SGHRS, CDR2 YFSETQ. The CDR3 is 14 residues long. CDR3 protein: CASSVYRGDDGYTF. CDR3 DNA sequence: TGCGCCAGCAGCGTTTACAGGGGAGACGATGGCTACACCTTC. The full variable domain, in which reference TRBV5-1 and TRBJ1-2 provide the parts outside the CDR3, is KAGVTQTPRYLIKTRGQQVTLSCSPISGHRSVSWYQQTPGQGLQFLFEYFSETQRNKGNFPGRFSGRQFSNSRSEMNVSTLELGDSALYLCASSVYRGDDGYTFGSGTRLTVV.

The chain is built from TRBV29-1 and TRBJ2-4; TRBD2 matches 9 bases. The J call may be wrong; the DNA end is better matched by TRBJ2-7. The CDR3 is 15 amino acids. Germline CDR1 SQVTM, CDR2 ANQGSEA. This chain's CDR3 is CSVEPSGIGSDEQYF. The CDR3 nucleotides read TGCAGCGTTGAACCTAGCGGGATAGGGTCTGACGAGCAGTACTTC.

This chain uses TRBV9 with TRBJ2-3, with TRBD2 matching 10 bases. The ends lost 6 bases at V and 5 bases at J; junction bases unmatched: 9. The CDR3 consists of 15 residues. Germline loops: CDR1 SGDLS, CDR2 YYNGEE. The CDR3 DNA is TGTGCCAGCAACCCCGGGACTAGCGCGGGAGATACGCAGTATTTT. This sequence encodes CASNPGTSAGDTQYF.

The rearrangement uses TRBV12-3 or TRBV12-4 and TRBJ1-1; D is undetermined. V dropped 4 bases and J dropped 1 base, with 7 bases sitting between them. The CDR3 loop spans 13 amino acids. The CDR3 reads CASSWLKNTEAFF. The CDR3 coding sequence is TGTGCCAGCAGTTGGCTCAAGAACACTGAAGCTTTCTTT.

J is TRBJ2-3 and V is TRBV20-1, with unresolved D. V lost 0 bases and J 1 base, leaving 5 bases between the germline ends. Germline V gene lookup returns CDR1 DFQATT and CDR2 SNEGSKA (reference sequence). The CDR3 loop spans 13 amino acids. DNA of the CDR3: TGCAGTGCTAGAGAACCCGGCACAGATACGCAGTATTTT. Its protein is CSAREPGTDTQYF.